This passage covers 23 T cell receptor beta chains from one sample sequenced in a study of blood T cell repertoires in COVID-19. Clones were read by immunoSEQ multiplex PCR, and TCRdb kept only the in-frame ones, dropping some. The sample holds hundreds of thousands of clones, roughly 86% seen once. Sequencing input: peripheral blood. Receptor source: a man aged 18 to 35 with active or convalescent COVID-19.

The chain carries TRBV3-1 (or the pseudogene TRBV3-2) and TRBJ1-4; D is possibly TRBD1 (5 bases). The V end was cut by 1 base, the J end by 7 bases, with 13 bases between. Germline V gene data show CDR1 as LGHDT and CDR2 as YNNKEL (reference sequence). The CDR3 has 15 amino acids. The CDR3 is CASSQGAGLSEKLFF. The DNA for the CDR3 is TGTGCCAGCAGCCAAGGTGCAGGGTTGAGTGAAAAACTGTTTTTT.

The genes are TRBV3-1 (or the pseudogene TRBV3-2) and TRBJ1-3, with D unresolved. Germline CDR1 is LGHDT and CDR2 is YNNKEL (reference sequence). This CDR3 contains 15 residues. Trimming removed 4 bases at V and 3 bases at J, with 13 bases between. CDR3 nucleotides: TGTGCCAGCAGCCCTGGGAGGGCGAGTGGAAACACCATATATTTT. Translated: CASSPGRASGNTIYF.

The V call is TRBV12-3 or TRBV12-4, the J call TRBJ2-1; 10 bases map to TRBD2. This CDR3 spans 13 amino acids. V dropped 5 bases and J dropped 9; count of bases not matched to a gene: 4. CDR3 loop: CASSSGGAVEQFF. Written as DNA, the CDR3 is TGTGCCAGCAGTAGCGGGGGGGCCGTTGAGCAGTTCTTC.

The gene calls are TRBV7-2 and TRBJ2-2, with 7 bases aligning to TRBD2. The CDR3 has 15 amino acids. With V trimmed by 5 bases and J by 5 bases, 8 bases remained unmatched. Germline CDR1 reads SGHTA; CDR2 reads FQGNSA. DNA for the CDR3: TGTGCCAGCAGCCGCCAGCGGGGATGGACCGGGGAGCTGTTTTTT. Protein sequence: CASSRQRGWTGELFF.

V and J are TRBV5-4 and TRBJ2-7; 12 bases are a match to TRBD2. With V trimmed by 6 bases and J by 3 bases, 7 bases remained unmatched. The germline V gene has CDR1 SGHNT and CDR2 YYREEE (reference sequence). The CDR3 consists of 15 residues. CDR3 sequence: CASTQGLAGSYEQYF. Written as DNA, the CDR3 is TGTGCCAGCACCCAGGGACTAGCGGGCAGCTACGAGCAGTACTTC. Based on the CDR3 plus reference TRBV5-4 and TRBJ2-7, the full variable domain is ETGVTQSPTHLIKTRGQQVTLRCSSQSGHNTVSWYQQALGQGPQFIFQYYREEENGRGNFPPRFSGLQFPNYSSELNVNALELDDSALYLCASTQGLAGSYEQYFGPGTRLTVT.

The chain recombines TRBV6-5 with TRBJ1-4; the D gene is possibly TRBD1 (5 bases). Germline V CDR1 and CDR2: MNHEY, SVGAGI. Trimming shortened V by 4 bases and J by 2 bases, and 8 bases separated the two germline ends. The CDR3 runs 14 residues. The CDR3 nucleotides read TGTGCCAGCAGTTCGGCAGGGACTAATGAAAAACTGTTTTTT. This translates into CASSSAGTNEKLFF.

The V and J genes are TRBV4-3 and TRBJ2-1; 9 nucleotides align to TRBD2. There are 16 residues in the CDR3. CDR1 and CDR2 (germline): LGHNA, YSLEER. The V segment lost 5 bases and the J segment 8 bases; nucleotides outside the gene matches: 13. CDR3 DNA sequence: TGCGCCAGCAGCATCGAGTCCGGAAGCGGGGGGTATGAGCAGTTCTTC. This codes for CASSIESGSGGYEQFF.

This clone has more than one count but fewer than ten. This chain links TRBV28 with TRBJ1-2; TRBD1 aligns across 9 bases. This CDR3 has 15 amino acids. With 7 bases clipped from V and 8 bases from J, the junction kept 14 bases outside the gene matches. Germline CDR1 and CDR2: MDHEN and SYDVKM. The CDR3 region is CASIPTPGTGNGYTF. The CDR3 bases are TGTGCCAGCATCCCGACCCCCGGGACAGGGAACGGCTACACCTTC.

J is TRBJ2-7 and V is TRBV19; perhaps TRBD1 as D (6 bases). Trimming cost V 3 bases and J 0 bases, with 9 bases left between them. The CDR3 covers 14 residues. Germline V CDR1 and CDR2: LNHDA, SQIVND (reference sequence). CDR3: CASSINRDSYEQYF. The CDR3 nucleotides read TGTGCCAGTAGTATTAACAGGGACTCCTACGAGCAGTACTTC.

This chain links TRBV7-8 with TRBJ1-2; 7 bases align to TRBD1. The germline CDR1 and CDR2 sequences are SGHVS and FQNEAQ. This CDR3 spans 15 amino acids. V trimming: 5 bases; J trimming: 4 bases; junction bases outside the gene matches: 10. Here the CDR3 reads CASSKSGQAVYGYTF. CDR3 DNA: TGTGCCAGCAGCAAATCCGGACAGGCGGTCTATGGCTACACCTTC.

In DNA, the CDR3 is TGCGCCAGCAGCTACGGGACAGGGAGGAACTCTGGAAACACCATATATTTT. Encoded protein: CASSYGTGRNSGNTIYF. The V call is TRBV5-1, the J call TRBJ1-3; 9 nucleotides match TRBD1. The CDR3 is made up of 17 amino acids. Looked up from germline, CDR1 is SGHRS and CDR2 is YFSETQ. Losses at the gene ends were 3 bases for V and 0 bases for J; bases not matched to a gene: 7.

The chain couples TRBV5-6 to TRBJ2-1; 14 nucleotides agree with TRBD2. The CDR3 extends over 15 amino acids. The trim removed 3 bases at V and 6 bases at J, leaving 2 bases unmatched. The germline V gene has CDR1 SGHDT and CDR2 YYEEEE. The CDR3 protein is CASSWGLAGANEQFF. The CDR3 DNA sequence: TGTGCCAGCAGCTGGGGACTAGCGGGGGCCAATGAGCAGTTCTTC.

The DNA of the CDR3 is TGCGCCAGCACCCGTCTCCCGGGGGGGGGTGAGCAGTTCTTC. Protein product: CASTRLPGGGEQFF. The chain couples TRBV4-1 to TRBJ2-1, with 8 bases that match TRBD2. Germline loops: CDR1 MGHRA, CDR2 YSYEKL. There are 14 residues in the CDR3. Trimming cost V 7 bases and J 9 bases; bases outside gene matches: 11.

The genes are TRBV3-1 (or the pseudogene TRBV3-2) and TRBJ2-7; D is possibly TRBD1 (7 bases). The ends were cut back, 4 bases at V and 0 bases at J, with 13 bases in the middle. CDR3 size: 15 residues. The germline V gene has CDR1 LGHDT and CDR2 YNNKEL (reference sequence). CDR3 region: CASSPGDSYSYEQYF. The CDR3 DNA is TGTGCCAGCAGCCCGGGGGACAGCTACTCCTACGAGCAGTACTTC.

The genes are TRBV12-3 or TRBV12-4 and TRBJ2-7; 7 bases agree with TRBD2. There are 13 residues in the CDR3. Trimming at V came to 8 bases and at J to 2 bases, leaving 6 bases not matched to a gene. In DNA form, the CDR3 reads TGTGCCAGCGGGGGGGGACCGACCTACGAGCAGTACTTC. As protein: CASGGGPTYEQYF.

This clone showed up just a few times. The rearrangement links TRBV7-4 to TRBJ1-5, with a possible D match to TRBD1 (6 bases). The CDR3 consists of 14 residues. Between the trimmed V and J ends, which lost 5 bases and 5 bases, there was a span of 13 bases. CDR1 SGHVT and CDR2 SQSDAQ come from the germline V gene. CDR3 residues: CASSPQDRDQPQHF. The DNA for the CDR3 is TGTGCCAGCAGCCCCCAGGACAGAGATCAGCCCCAGCATTTT.

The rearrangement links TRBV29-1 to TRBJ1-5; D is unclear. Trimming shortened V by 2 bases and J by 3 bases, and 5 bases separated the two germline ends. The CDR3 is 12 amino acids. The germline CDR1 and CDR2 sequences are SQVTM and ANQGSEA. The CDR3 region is CSVEPVNQPQHF. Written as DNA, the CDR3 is TGCAGCGTTGAACCTGTCAATCAGCCCCAGCATTTT. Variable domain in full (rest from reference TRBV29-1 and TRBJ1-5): SAVISQKPSRDICQRGTSLTIQCQVDSQVTMMFWYRQQPGQSLTLIATANQGSEATYESGFVIDKFPISRPNLTFSTLTVSNMSPEDSSIYLCSVEPVNQPQHFGDGTRLSIL.

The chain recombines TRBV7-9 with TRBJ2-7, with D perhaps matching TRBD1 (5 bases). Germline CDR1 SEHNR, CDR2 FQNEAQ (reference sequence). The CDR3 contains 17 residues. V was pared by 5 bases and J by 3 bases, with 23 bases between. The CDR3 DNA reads TGTGCCAGCAGCCGCCGGCGGACGGACACGAACGGCTACGAGCAGTACTTC. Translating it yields CASSRRRTDTNGYEQYF.

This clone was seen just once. CDR3 bases: TGCGCCAGCAGTGAAGCGTATGGAAACACCATATATTTT. Translation gives CASSEAYGNTIYF. V gene TRBV10-1 combines with J gene TRBJ1-3; D unresolved. V shed 3 bases and J shed 3 bases, with 6 bases lying between them. This CDR3 is 13 amino acids long. CDR1 is WNHNN, CDR2 SYGVQD, per germline (reference sequence).

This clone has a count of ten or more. In DNA, the CDR3 is TGTGCCAGCAACCCGACAGGACAAGAGACCCAGTACTTC. This translates into CASNPTGQETQYF. This chain connects TRBV5-4 to TRBJ2-5, with D tentatively TRBD1 (6 bases). The CDR3 consists of 13 residues. V was clipped by 6 bases and J by 2 bases, with 11 bases between them. Per the germline V gene, CDR1 is SGHNT and CDR2 is YYREEE (reference sequence).

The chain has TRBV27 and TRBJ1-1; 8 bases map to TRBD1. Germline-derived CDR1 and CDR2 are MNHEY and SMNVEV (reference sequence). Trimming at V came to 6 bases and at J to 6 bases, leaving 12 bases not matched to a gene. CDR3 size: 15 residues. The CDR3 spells CASSLLDRAGAEAFF. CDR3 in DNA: TGTGCCAGCAGCCTCCTGGACAGGGCGGGTGCTGAAGCTTTCTTT.

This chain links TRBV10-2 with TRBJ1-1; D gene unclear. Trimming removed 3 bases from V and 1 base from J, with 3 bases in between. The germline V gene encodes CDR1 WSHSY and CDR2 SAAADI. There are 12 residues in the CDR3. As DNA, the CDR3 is TGCGCCAGCAGTGATAGGAACACTGAAGCTTTCTTT. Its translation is CASSDRNTEAFF.

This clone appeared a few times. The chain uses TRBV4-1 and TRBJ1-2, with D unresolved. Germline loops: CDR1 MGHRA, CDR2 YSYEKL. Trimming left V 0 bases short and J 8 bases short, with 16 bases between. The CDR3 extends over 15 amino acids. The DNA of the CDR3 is TGCGCCAGCAGCCAAGACAGCAGAGACCCACTAGGCTACACCTTC. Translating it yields CASSQDSRDPLGYTF.